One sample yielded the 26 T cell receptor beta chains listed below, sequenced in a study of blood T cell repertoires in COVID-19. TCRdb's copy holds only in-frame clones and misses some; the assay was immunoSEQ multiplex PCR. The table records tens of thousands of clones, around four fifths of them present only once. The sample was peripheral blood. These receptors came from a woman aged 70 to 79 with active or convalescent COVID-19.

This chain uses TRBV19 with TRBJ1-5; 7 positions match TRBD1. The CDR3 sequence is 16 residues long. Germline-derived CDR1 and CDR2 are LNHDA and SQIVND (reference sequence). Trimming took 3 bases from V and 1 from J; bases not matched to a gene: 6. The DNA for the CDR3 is TGTGCCAGTAGTATCGTCGGCAGGGGGAGCAATCAGCCCCAGCATTTT. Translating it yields CASSIVGRGSNQPQHF.

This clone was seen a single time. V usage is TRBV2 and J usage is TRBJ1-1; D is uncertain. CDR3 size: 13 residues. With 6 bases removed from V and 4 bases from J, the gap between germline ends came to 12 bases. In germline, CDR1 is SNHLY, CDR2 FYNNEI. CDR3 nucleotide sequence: TGTGCCAGCAGGGTCGGCGGAGGCACTGAAGCTTTCTTT. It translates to CASRVGGGTEAFF.

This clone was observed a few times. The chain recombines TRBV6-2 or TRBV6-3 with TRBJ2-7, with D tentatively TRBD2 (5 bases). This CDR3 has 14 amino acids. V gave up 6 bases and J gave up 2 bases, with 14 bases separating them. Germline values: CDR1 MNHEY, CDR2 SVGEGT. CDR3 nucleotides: TGTGCCAGCAGCCGCATTTCCGGGGCCTACGAGCAGTACTTC. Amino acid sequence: CASSRISGAYEQYF.

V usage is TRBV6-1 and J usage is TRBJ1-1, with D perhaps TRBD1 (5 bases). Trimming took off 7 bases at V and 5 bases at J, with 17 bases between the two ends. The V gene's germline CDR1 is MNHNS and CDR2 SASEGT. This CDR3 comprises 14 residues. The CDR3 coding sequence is TGTGCCAGCACCACCTCTTGGGGGGAAACTGAAGCTTTCTTT. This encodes CASTTSWGETEAFF.

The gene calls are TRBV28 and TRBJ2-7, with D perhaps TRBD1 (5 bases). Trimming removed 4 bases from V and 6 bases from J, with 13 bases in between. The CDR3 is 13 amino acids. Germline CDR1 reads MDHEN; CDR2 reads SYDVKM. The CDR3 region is CASSSSQDAEQYF. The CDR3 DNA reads TGTGCCAGCAGTTCTTCACAGGACGCCGAGCAGTACTTC.

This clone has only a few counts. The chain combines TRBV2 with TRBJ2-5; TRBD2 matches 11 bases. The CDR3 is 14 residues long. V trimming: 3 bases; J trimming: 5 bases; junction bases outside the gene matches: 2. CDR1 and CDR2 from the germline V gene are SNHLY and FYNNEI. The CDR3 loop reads CASSDSGGVETQYF. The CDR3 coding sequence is TGTGCCAGCAGTGATAGCGGGGGGGTCGAGACCCAGTACTTC.

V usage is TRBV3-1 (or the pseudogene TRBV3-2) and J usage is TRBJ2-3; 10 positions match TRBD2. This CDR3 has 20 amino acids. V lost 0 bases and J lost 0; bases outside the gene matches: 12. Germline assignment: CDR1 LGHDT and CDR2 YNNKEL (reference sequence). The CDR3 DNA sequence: TGTGCCAGCAGCCAAGATATCCGGGCTAGCGGGGGAAAAAGCACAGATACGCAGTATTTT. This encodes CASSQDIRASGGKSTDTQYF.

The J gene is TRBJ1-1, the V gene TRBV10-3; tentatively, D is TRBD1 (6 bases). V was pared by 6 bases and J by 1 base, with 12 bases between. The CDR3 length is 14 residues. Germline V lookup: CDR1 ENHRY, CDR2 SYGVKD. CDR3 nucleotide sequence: TGTGCCATCAGCTTACAGGGTGCGAACACTGAAGCTTTCTTT. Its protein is CAISLQGANTEAFF.

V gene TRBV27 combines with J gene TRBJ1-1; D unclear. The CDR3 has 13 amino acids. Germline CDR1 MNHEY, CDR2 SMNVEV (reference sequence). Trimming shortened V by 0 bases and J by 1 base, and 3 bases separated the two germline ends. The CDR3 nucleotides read TGTGCCAGCAGTTTATCGCGGAACACTGAAGCTTTCTTT. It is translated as CASSLSRNTEAFF.

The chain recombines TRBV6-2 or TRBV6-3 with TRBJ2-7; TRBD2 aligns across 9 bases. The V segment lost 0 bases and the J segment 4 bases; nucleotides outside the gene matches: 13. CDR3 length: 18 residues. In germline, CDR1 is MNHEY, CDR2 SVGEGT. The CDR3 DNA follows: TGTGCCAGCAGTTACTCGGCGGGGCTAGCGGGGCAATCTTACGAGCAGTACTTC. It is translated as CASSYSAGLAGQSYEQYF.

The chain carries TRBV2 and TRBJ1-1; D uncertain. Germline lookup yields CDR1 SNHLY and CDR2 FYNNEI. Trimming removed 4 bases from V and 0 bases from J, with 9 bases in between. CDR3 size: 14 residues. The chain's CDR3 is CASSVQTMNTEAFF. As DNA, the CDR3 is TGTGCCAGCAGTGTTCAGACAATGAACACTGAAGCTTTCTTT.

CDR3 sequence: CASSMTGGEGGNTIYF. DNA of the CDR3: TGTGCCAGCAGCATGACAGGGGGCGAAGGAGGAAACACCATATATTTT. The rearrangement uses TRBV7-2 and TRBJ1-3; TRBD1 matches at 10 bases. J was trimmed by 4 bases and V by 5 bases; bases with no gene match: 8. This CDR3 comprises 16 residues. Looked up from germline, CDR1 is SGHTA and CDR2 is FQGNSA. The variable domain in full, completed from reference TRBV7-2 and TRBJ1-3, reads GAGVSQSPSNKVTEKGKDVELRCDPISGHTALYWYRQSLGQGLEFLIYFQGNSAPDKSGLPSDRFSAERTGGSVSTLTIQRTQQEDSAVYLCASSMTGGEGGNTIYFGEGSWLTVV.

The CDR3 here is CASSSGLAGLRRSYNEQFF. Written as DNA, the CDR3 is TGTGCCAGCAGCTCGGGACTAGCGGGGCTTAGACGCTCCTACAATGAGCAGTTCTTC. The rearrangement joins TRBV7-9 to TRBJ2-1; 13 bases map to TRBD2. The germline V gene has CDR1 SEHNR and CDR2 FQNEAQ (reference sequence). This CDR3 comprises 19 residues. After removal of 4 bases from V and 0 bases from J, the junction contained 9 bases not matched to a gene.

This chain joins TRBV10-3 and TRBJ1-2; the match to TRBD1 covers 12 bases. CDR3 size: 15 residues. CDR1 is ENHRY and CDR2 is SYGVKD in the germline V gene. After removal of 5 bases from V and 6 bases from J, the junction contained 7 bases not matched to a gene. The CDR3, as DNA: TGTGCCATCAGTTGGGGGGGACAGGGGGCTGATGGCTACACCTTC. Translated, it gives CAISWGGQGADGYTF.

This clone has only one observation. The CDR3 DNA sequence: TGTGCCACCAGTCAAGCGGGGGGATCCTACGAGCAGTACTTC. Protein product: CATSQAGGSYEQYF. The rearrangement links TRBV24-1 to TRBJ2-7; TRBD2 aligns across 9 bases. Germline CDR1 is KGHDR and CDR2 is SFDVKD. V was clipped by 6 bases and J by 1 base; unmatched bases: 3. The CDR3 extends over 14 amino acids.

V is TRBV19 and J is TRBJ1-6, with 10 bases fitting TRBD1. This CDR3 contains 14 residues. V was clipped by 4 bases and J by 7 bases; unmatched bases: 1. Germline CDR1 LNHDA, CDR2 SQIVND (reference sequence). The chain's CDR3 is CASSTTGGNSPLHF. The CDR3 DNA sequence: TGTGCCAGTAGTACGACAGGGGGCAATTCACCCCTCCACTTT.

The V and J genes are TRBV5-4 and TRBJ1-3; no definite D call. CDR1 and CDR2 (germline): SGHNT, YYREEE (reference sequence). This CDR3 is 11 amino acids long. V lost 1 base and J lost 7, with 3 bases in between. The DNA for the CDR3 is TGTGCCAGCAGCTTGCGGAACACCATATATTTT. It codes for CASSLRNTIYF.

DNA for the CDR3: TGCGCCAGCAGCCCCCGGACAGGGTTTTCCACCGGGGAGCTGTTTTTT. It translates to CASSPRTGFSTGELFF. This chain joins TRBV4-3 and TRBJ2-2; 8 bases agree with TRBD1. Germline V gene lookup returns CDR1 LGHNA and CDR2 YSLEER. V lost 4 bases to trimming and J lost 4 bases; unmatched junction nucleotides: 8. CDR3 size: 16 residues.

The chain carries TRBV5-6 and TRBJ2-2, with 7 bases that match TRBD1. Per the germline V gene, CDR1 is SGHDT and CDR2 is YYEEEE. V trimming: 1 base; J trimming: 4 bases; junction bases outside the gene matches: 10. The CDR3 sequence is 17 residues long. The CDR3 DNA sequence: TGTGCCAGCAGCTTGCGTCTGACAGGGAGAGGCACCGGGGAGCTGTTTTTT. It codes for CASSLRLTGRGTGELFF.

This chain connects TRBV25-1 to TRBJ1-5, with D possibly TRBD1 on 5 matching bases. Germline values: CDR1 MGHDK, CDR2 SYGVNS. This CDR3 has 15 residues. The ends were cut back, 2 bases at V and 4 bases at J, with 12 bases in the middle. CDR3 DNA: TGTGCCAGCAGTGAACCAGGGCCACTAAATCAGCCCCAGCATTTT. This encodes CASSEPGPLNQPQHF.

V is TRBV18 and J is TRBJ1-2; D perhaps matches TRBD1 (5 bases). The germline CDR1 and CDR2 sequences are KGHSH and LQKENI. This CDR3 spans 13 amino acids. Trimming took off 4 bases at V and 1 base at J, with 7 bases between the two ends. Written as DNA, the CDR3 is TGTGCCAGCTCACTGCAGGGTAACTATGGCTACACCTTC. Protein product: CASSLQGNYGYTF. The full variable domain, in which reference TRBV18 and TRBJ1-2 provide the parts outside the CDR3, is NAGVMQNPRHLVRRRGQEARLRCSPMKGHSHVYWYRQLPEEGLKFMVYLQKENIIDESGMPKERFSAEFPKEGPSILRIQQVVRGDSAAYFCASSLQGNYGYTFGSGTRLTVV.

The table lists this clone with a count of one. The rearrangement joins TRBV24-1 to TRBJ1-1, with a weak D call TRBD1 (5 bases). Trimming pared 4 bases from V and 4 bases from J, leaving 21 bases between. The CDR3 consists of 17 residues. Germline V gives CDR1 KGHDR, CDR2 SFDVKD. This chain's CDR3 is CATSDLKPGTLITEAFF. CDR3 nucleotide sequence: TGTGCCACCAGTGACCTTAAACCCGGGACTTTGATCACTGAAGCTTTCTTT.

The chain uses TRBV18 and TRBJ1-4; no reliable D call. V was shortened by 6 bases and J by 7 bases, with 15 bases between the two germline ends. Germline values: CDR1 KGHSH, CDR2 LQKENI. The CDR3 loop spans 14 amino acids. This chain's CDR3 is CASSPRAVSEKLFF. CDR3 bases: TGTGCCAGCTCCCCGAGGGCCGTATCTGAAAAACTGTTTTTT.

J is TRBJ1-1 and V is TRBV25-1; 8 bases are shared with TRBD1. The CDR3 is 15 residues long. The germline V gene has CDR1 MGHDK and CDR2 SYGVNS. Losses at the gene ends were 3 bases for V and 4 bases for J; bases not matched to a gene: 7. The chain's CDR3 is CASSDSDRAGTEAFF. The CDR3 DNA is TGTGCCAGCAGTGATTCGGACAGGGCAGGCACTGAAGCTTTCTTT.

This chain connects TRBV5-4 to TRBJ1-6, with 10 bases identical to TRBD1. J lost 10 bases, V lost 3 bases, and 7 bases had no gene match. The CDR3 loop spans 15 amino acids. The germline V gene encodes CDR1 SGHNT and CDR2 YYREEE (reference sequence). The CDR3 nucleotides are TGTGCCAGCAGCTCCGGGACAGGGGTTTCCTCACCCCTCCACTTT. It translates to CASSSGTGVSSPLHF.

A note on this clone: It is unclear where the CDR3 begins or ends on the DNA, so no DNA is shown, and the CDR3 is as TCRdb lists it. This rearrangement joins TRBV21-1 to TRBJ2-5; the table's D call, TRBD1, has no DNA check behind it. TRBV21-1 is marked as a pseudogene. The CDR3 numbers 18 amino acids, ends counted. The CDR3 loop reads CASTLKFGQGNMWETQYF.